Each of the 21 T cell receptor beta chains below was sequenced from the same sample in a study of cytomegalovirus exposure and HLA in healthy donors. PCR primers comprised 60 Vbeta and 13 Jbeta primers. Sequencing was performed with immunoSEQ multiplex PCR; in TCRdb, only in-frame clones are kept and a portion is missing. The sample yields around 99,000 clones, roughly 82% seen once. What was sequenced was PBMCs. These receptors were collected from a male donor in good health and CMV-seronegative.

This clone was observed a handful of times. V usage is TRBV2 and J usage is TRBJ2-1; D call uncertain. Trimming removed 1 base at V and 0 bases at J, with 4 bases between. The CDR3 is 14 amino acids. Per germline, CDR1 SNHLY and CDR2 FYNNEI. The CDR3 DNA follows: TGTGCCAGCAGTGAAGTCCGCTCCTACAATGAGCAGTTCTTC. It yields the protein CASSEVRSYNEQFF.

This clone showed up just a few times. V and J are TRBV6-5 and TRBJ2-7; TRBD1 is a possible D gene (6 bases). There are 14 residues in the CDR3. CDR1 is MNHEY and CDR2 is SVGAGI in the germline V gene. Trimming stripped 7 bases from V and 5 bases from J, with 18 bases between. The CDR3 here is CASTLTGIPDEQYF. CDR3 DNA: TGTGCCAGCACCCTAACAGGGATCCCCGACGAGCAGTACTTC.

The rearrangement links TRBV6-1 to TRBJ2-1, with D possibly matching TRBD2 (5 bases). Germline V lookup: CDR1 MNHNS, CDR2 SASEGT. The length of the CDR3 is 16 residues. V dropped 1 base and J dropped 4 bases, with 14 bases sitting between them. CDR3 bases: TGTGCCAGCAGTGAAGTACTAGTTCTATTGTACAATGAGCAGTTCTTC. Its translation is CASSEVLVLLYNEQFF.

This sequence joins TRBV29-1 and TRBJ1-2; D unclear. CDR3 size: 12 residues. V dropped 4 bases and J dropped 1 base, with 7 bases sitting between them. Germline values: CDR1 SQVTM, CDR2 ANQGSEA. CDR3 in amino acids: CSVARSNYGYTF. In nucleotides, the CDR3 is TGCAGCGTTGCCCGTAGTAACTATGGCTACACCTTC.

V is TRBV4-1 and J is TRBJ1-1; possibly TRBD1 for D (6 bases). Germline V CDR1 and CDR2: MGHRA, YSYEKL. The CDR3 is 16 amino acids. V was trimmed by 4 bases and J by 0 bases, leaving 15 bases between them. Written as DNA, the CDR3 is TGCGCCAGCAGCCCAATTAACAGGGCCCTGAACACTGAAGCTTTCTTT. Protein sequence: CASSPINRALNTEAFF.

This clone occurred once. The chain uses TRBV7-2 and TRBJ2-2; D is ambiguous. Per the germline V gene, CDR1 is SGHTA and CDR2 is FQGNSA. The germline V and J ends were trimmed by 0 bases and 5 bases, with 7 bases remaining between them. The CDR3 has 14 amino acids. The CDR3 sequence is CASSLALSTGELFF. The DNA for the CDR3 is TGTGCCAGCAGCTTAGCTTTGAGTACCGGGGAGCTGTTTTTT.

A few counts support this clone. CDR3 DNA sequence: TGTGCCTGGAGTCTCTACAGGGACCGAAAGACCCAGTACTTC. Its translation is CAWSLYRDRKTQYF. The J gene is TRBJ2-5, the V gene TRBV30; the D gene is possibly TRBD1 (6 bases). Germline V gene sequence: CDR1 GTSNPN, CDR2 SVGIG (reference sequence). The V end lost 2 bases, the J end lost 6 bases, and 16 bases lay between the germline ends. The CDR3 has 14 residues. Together with reference TRBV30 and TRBJ2-5, the CDR3 gives the full variable domain: SQTIHQWPATLVQPVGSPLSLECTVEGTSNPNLYWYRQAAGRGLQLLFYSVGIGQISSEVPQNLSASRPQDRQFILSSKKLLLSDSGFYLCAWSLYRDRKTQYFGPGTRLLVL.

The chain employs TRBV28 and TRBJ1-1, with 7 positions matching TRBD1. The CDR3 has 14 residues. Germline values: CDR1 MDHEN, CDR2 SYDVKM. V gave up 6 bases and J gave up 1 base; unmatched junction bases: 5. The CDR3 coding sequence is TGTGCCAGCAGCTTGACAGGGAGGAACACTGAAGCTTTCTTT. Translated: CASSLTGRNTEAFF.

The chain links TRBV18 to TRBJ1-2, with D possibly being TRBD1 (6 bases). Trimming took 6 bases from V and 2 from J, leaving 13 bases between them. Germline CDR1 KGHSH, CDR2 LQKENI. CDR3 size: 14 residues. The CDR3: CASSPTGQNYGYTF. In DNA, the CDR3 is TGTGCCAGCTCCCCGACAGGCCAGAACTATGGCTACACCTTC. The full variable domain, in which reference TRBV18 and TRBJ1-2 provide the parts outside the CDR3, is NAGVMQNPRHLVRRRGQEARLRCSPMKGHSHVYWYRQLPEEGLKFMVYLQKENIIDESGMPKERFSAEFPKEGPSILRIQQVVRGDSAAYFCASSPTGQNYGYTFGSGTRLTVV.

CDR3 residues: CASSRPTGLMNTEAFF. CDR3 DNA sequence: TGTGCCAGCAGCCGGCCGACAGGCCTGATGAACACTGAAGCTTTCTTT. The chain couples TRBV5-5 to TRBJ1-1, with D maybe TRBD1 (6 bases). This CDR3 comprises 16 residues. Trimming pared 4 bases from V and 0 bases from J, leaving 16 bases between. Per germline, CDR1 SGHKS and CDR2 YYEKEE (reference sequence).

The chain employs TRBV5-1 and TRBJ2-7, with a possible D match to TRBD1 (5 bases). Germline CDR1 and CDR2: SGHRS and YFSETQ. V was trimmed by 4 bases and J by 7 bases, leaving 12 bases between them. The CDR3 consists of 12 residues. The CDR3 protein is CASSPLGVEQYF. CDR3 in DNA: TGCGCCAGCAGCCCCCTAGGGGTTGAGCAGTACTTC.

The rearrangement uses TRBV29-1 and TRBJ2-2, with D possibly being TRBD2 (6 bases). CDR1 is SQVTM, CDR2 ANQGSEA, per germline. This CDR3 is 13 amino acids long. V was shortened by 5 bases and J by 1 base, with 8 bases between the two germline ends. The CDR3 DNA sequence: TGCAGCGTTAAAGCGGGGAACACCGGGGAGCTGTTTTTT. Amino acid sequence: CSVKAGNTGELFF.

The chain couples TRBV15 to TRBJ2-7; maybe TRBD2 (6 bases). Between the trimmed V and J ends, which lost 1 base and 6 bases, there was a span of 10 bases. The CDR3 totals 13 residues. CDR1 is LNHNV and CDR2 is YYDKDF in the germline V gene (reference sequence). The CDR3 DNA sequence: TGTGCCACCAGCAGAGGAACGGGACTCGAGCAGTACTTC. Its translation is CATSRGTGLEQYF.

This clone appeared once. The genes are TRBV11-3 and TRBJ2-1; D is perhaps TRBD1 (5 bases). V was pared by 4 bases and J by 10 bases, with 11 bases between. CDR3 size: 12 residues. Germline-derived CDR1 and CDR2 are SGHNT and YENEEA. The CDR3 DNA reads TGTGCCAGCAGCTCGCAGGGAAACGAGCAGTTCTTC. Translated, it gives CASSSQGNEQFF.

This chain connects TRBV27 to TRBJ2-1; TRBD2 aligns across 11 bases. J gave up 4 bases and V 3 bases, and 5 bases lay outside the gene matches. CDR3 length: 16 residues. Germline values: CDR1 MNHEY, CDR2 SMNVEV (reference sequence). The DNA for the CDR3 is TGTGCCAGCAGTTTCGCTAGCGGGAGGACATACAATGAGCAGTTCTTC. It specifies CASSFASGRTYNEQFF.

This clone has just a few counts. The chain has TRBV6-5 and TRBJ2-7; 10 bases fit TRBD2. The junction had 6 bases not matched to a gene; V was cut back by 2 bases and J by 5 bases. The germline V gene encodes CDR1 MNHEY and CDR2 SVGAGI. This CDR3 spans 15 amino acids. The CDR3 spells CASSYGSGRAHEQYF. CDR3 coding DNA: TGTGCCAGCAGTTACGGGAGCGGGAGGGCCCACGAGCAGTACTTC.

Here the CDR3 DNA reads TGTGCCAGCAGCCGTGAACAGGAGTATAATCAGCCCCAGCATTTT. Protein: CASSREQEYNQPQHF. The V and J genes are TRBV7-2 and TRBJ1-5, with a possible D match to TRBD1 (5 bases). This CDR3 is 15 amino acids long. The ends were cut back, 5 bases at V and 4 bases at J, with 15 bases in the middle. CDR1 SGHTA and CDR2 FQGNSA come from the germline V gene.

The chain uses TRBV6-5 and TRBJ2-7; D unclear. This CDR3 has 12 residues. The V gene's germline CDR1 is MNHEY and CDR2 SVGAGI. V lost 6 bases and J lost 4, with 10 bases in between. The CDR3 nucleotides are TGTGCCAGCAGCCCAGGCCCTTACGAGCAGTACTTC. Translated, it gives CASSPGPYEQYF.

The chain is built from TRBV28 and TRBJ2-1; TRBD1 agrees at 10 bases. Germline V gene data show CDR1 as MDHEN and CDR2 as SYDVKM. V gave up 3 bases and J gave up 5 bases; unmatched junction bases: 10. The CDR3 is 17 residues long. The CDR3 here is CASSFPPGQGSNNEQFF. For the CDR3, the DNA is TGTGCCAGCAGTTTCCCCCCGGGACAGGGGTCTAACAATGAGCAGTTCTTC.

This clone was picked up a small number of times. This chain links TRBV7-9 with TRBJ1-2; D possibly corresponds to TRBD1 (6 bases). Trimming cost V 6 bases and J 3 bases, with 14 bases left between them. CDR3 length: 14 residues. Germline V gives CDR1 SEHNR, CDR2 FQNEAQ (reference sequence). The CDR3 DNA is TGTGCCAGCAGTAAGGGGGACCTATACTATGGCTACACCTTC. Protein sequence: CASSKGDLYYGYTF.

CDR3 nucleotides: TGTGCCAGCAGTTTATCAGGGGCTCAGCCCCAGCATTTT. It is translated as CASSLSGAQPQHF. V usage is TRBV28 and J usage is TRBJ1-5, with D perhaps matching TRBD1 (6 bases). Germline V gene sequence: CDR1 MDHEN, CDR2 SYDVKM. Trimming removed 1 base at V and 6 bases at J, with 7 bases between. This CDR3 is built from 13 residues.